A single sample is the source of the 31 T cell receptor beta chains below, sequenced in a study of brain T cells in children with intractable seizures listed by TCRdb under 2021. The time point label for this specimen denotes: resected brain tissue, or blood drawn just prior to surgery. The receptor library was made with the immunoSEQ multiplex PCR assay. TCRdb re-hosts the immuneACCESS table, in-frame sequences only. Its copies lack some clones; in the studies checked, an unresolved V gene accounts for under half of them, and the cause for the rest is not known. The sample table contains more than 40,000 clones; only one count was recorded for around nine tenths of them. The top ten clonotypes cover approximately 6% of the sample. The material sequenced was peripheral blood, taken at surgery. Receptors originate from a girl aged 2 to 10 with tuberous sclerosis and intractable seizures.

The chain combines TRBV25-1 with TRBJ2-2, with D possibly being TRBD1 (5 bases). The CDR3 has 16 amino acids. Trimming removed 3 bases from V and 2 bases from J, with 13 bases in between. Germline V gives CDR1 MGHDK, CDR2 SYGVNS. The CDR3 protein is CASSDLSRDNTGELFF. The CDR3, as DNA: TGTGCCAGCAGTGACCTATCCAGGGATAACACCGGGGAGCTGTTTTTT.

The chain uses TRBV5-6 and TRBJ2-3, with 9 bases identical to TRBD1. The CDR3 spans 17 residues. Germline loops: CDR1 SGHDT, CDR2 YYEEEE. V lost 1 base and J lost 3; bases outside the gene matches: 9. DNA for the CDR3: TGTGCCAGCAGCTTGTTGGGGACAGGGATTCCGACAGATACGCAGTATTTT. This encodes CASSLLGTGIPTDTQYF.

The rearrangement joins TRBV27 to TRBJ1-1; maybe TRBD1 (5 bases). This CDR3 contains 14 residues. Looked up from germline, CDR1 is MNHEY and CDR2 is SMNVEV (reference sequence). V was shortened by 2 bases and J by 2 bases, with 9 bases between the two germline ends. The CDR3 spells CASSLRGFNTEAFF. The CDR3 DNA reads TGTGCCAGCAGTTTAAGGGGATTCAACACTGAAGCTTTCTTT.

The V and J genes are TRBV19 and TRBJ1-1; TRBD1 might be the D (5 bases). The ends were cut back, 3 bases at V and 3 bases at J, with 20 bases in the middle. The CDR3 length is 17 residues. CDR1 LNHDA and CDR2 SQIVND come from the germline V gene (reference sequence). Here the CDR3 DNA reads TGTGCCAGTAGTATCGTCCGGGGGAGTGAGTGGTACACTGAAGCTTTCTTT. Protein: CASSIVRGSEWYTEAFF.

The V call is TRBV7-3, the J call TRBJ2-6; D may be TRBD1 or TRBD2 (5 bases each). Trimming removed 5 bases from V and 3 bases from J, with 20 bases in between. This CDR3 is 18 amino acids long. Germline-derived CDR1 and CDR2 are SGHTA and FQGTGA. CDR3 bases: TGTGCCAGCAGCCCTGACCGGGGCCTCTTTGATGGGGCCAACGTCCTGACTTTC. Protein: CASSPDRGLFDGANVLTF.

Only a few counts were recorded for this clone. This chain uses TRBV18 with TRBJ1-2; D ambiguous. The CDR3 spans 14 residues. Germline loops: CDR1 KGHSH, CDR2 LQKENI. Trimming removed 1 base at V and 2 bases at J, with 8 bases between. CDR3 nucleotide sequence: TGTGCCAGCTCACCACAGAAGGGAAACTATGGCTACACCTTC. Its translation is CASSPQKGNYGYTF.

The V and J genes are TRBV7-9 and TRBJ2-7, with TRBD1 matching over 10 bases. J lost 5 bases, V lost 1 base, and 2 bases had no gene match. CDR1 is SEHNR and CDR2 is FQNEAQ in the germline V gene (reference sequence). The CDR3 is 14 amino acids. The CDR3 spells CASSLDGQGDEQYV. In DNA form, the CDR3 reads TGTGCCAGCAGCTTAGATGGACAGGGGGACGAGCAGTACGTC.

V usage is TRBV6-5 and J usage is TRBJ1-5; 10 nucleotides match TRBD1. Per the germline V gene, CDR1 is MNHEY and CDR2 is SVGAGI. After removal of 10 bases from V and 0 bases from J, the junction contained 6 bases not matched to a gene. The CDR3 consists of 15 residues. CDR3 DNA: TGTGCCACCAGGGACAGGGGATATAGCAATCAGCCCCAGCATTTT. This sequence encodes CATRDRGYSNQPQHF.

CDR3 sequence (DNA): TGTGCCAGCAGCGTTAGGAACTCCGGGACCCGCTTCAGTCCGCAGTATTTT. It codes for CASSVRNSGTRFSPQYF. This chain connects TRBV7-2 to TRBJ2-3; D might be TRBD1 or TRBD2, each matching 5 bases. CDR3 length: 17 residues. The germline gives CDR1 SGHTA, CDR2 FQGNSA. V was trimmed by 5 bases and J by 10 bases, leaving 28 bases between them.

The chain joins TRBV20-1 to TRBJ2-3; the D gene is possibly TRBD2 (5 bases). The CDR3 covers 15 residues. In germline, CDR1 is DFQATT, CDR2 SNEGSKA (reference sequence). Trimming pared 3 bases from V and 2 bases from J, leaving 15 bases between. The CDR3 coding sequence is TGCAGTGCTAGTCCACCCGGGGTGATCACAGATACGCAGTATTTT. Translation: CSASPPGVITDTQYF.

V is TRBV12-5 and J is TRBJ2-5, with D uncertain. Trimming cost V 5 bases and J 1 base, with 20 bases left between them. From germline, CDR1 is LGHNT and CDR2 FRNRAP. This CDR3 has 17 amino acids. The CDR3 coding sequence is TGTGCTAGTGGTGACATAATTCACGGTCGCTTCCAAGAGACCCAGTACTTC. Its protein is CASGDIIHGRFQETQYF.

V and J are TRBV6-5 and TRBJ1-6; 7 bases align to TRBD1. J lost 8 bases, V lost 2 bases, and 6 bases had no gene match. The CDR3 has 15 amino acids. The germline gives CDR1 MNHEY, CDR2 SVGAGI. CDR3 region: CASSYEGAGDSPLHF. The CDR3, as DNA: TGTGCCAGCAGTTACGAGGGGGCGGGAGATTCACCCCTCCACTTT.

This clone was observed a handful of times. The chain uses TRBV10-1 and TRBJ1-3; D is perhaps TRBD1 (5 bases). The V gene lost 5 bases and the J gene lost 0 bases, with 5 bases spanning the gap. Germline-derived CDR1 and CDR2 are WNHNN and SYGVQD (reference sequence). The CDR3 sequence is 13 residues long. DNA for the CDR3: TGCGCCAGCAGTCAGGGCTCTGGAAACACCATATATTTT. As protein: CASSQGSGNTIYF.

This rearrangement joins TRBV5-1 to TRBJ2-5, with D possibly being TRBD1 (6 bases). CDR3 length equals 15 residues. The V gene lost 2 bases and the J gene lost 5 bases, with 16 bases spanning the gap. In germline, CDR1 is SGHRS, CDR2 YFSETQ. CDR3 sequence reads: CASSLSPGASETQYF. CDR3 bases: TGCGCCAGCAGCTTATCCCCAGGGGCTTCGGAGACCCAGTACTTC.

This chain links TRBV6-5 with TRBJ1-2, with D hard to call. This CDR3 contains 11 residues. V lost 6 bases and J lost 7, with 9 bases in between. Germline V CDR1 and CDR2: MNHEY, SVGAGI. CDR3 sequence: CASRKQVGYTF. The CDR3 DNA is TGTGCCAGCAGGAAACAAGTTGGCTACACCTTC.

J is TRBJ1-6 and V is TRBV28, with TRBD1 matching 9 bases. The CDR3 sequence is 16 residues long. J lost 7 bases, V lost 4 bases, and 8 bases had no gene match. Germline V gene data show CDR1 as MDHEN and CDR2 as SYDVKM. CDR3 sequence reads: CASSYLQGARNSPLHF. The CDR3 DNA reads as TGTGCCAGCAGTTATCTACAGGGGGCGCGGAATTCACCCCTCCACTTT.

The chain joins TRBV24-1 to TRBJ1-2, with TRBD1 matching 9 bases. This CDR3 spans 15 amino acids. V was clipped by 5 bases and J by 6 bases; unmatched bases: 9. The germline V gene has CDR1 KGHDR and CDR2 SFDVKD. The CDR3 spells CATSAGTGFGDGYTF. CDR3 DNA sequence: TGTGCCACCAGTGCAGGGACAGGGTTCGGGGATGGCTACACCTTC.

The count of this clone is one. The V and J genes are TRBV2 and TRBJ1-4; TRBD1 matches 7 bases. J was trimmed by 1 base and V by 5 bases; bases with no gene match: 7. This CDR3 region has 16 residues. Germline V gene data show CDR1 as SNHLY and CDR2 as FYNNEI. CDR3 residues: CASSSRGGGTNEKLFF. CDR3 sequence (DNA): TGTGCCAGCAGTTCCAGGGGGGGAGGAACTAATGAAAAACTGTTTTTT.

The CDR3 DNA is TGTGCCAGCAGCTTAGGGGCCGCAGGGGCTAGCACAGATACGCAGTATTTT. Protein product: CASSLGAAGASTDTQYF. V and J are TRBV7-8 and TRBJ2-3, with D possibly TRBD1 on 6 matching bases. CDR3 size: 17 residues. From germline, CDR1 is SGHVS and CDR2 FQNEAQ. Trimming took 1 base from V and 0 from J, leaving 14 bases between them.

This clone appeared a few times. This rearrangement joins TRBV27 to TRBJ2-5, with 9 bases identical to TRBD1. V trimming: 3 bases; J trimming: 5 bases; junction bases outside the gene matches: 19. Germline values: CDR1 MNHEY, CDR2 SMNVEV (reference sequence). This CDR3 has 19 amino acids. The CDR3 coding sequence is TGTGCCAGCAGTTTGAGCGTCGGCTCCGGGACAGGGCCTTGGGAGACCCAGTACTTC. This sequence encodes CASSLSVGSGTGPWETQYF.

The chain joins TRBV6-1 to TRBJ2-7; D is ambiguous. Trimming took off 3 bases at V and 2 bases at J, with 8 bases between the two ends. This CDR3 is 13 amino acids long. The germline gives CDR1 MNHNS, CDR2 SASEGT. Written as DNA, the CDR3 is TGTGCCAGCAGTGAGCTAGGACCCTACGAGCAGTACGTC. Translated: CASSELGPYEQYV.

The chain uses TRBV15 and TRBJ1-4, with D unclear. V was trimmed by 0 bases and J by 4 bases, leaving 6 bases between them. Germline lookup yields CDR1 LNHNV and CDR2 YYDKDF (reference sequence). CDR3 length equals 14 residues. In DNA form, the CDR3 reads TGTGCCACCAGCAGAGACAGAATTAATGAAAAACTGTTTTTT. This gives the protein CATSRDRINEKLFF.

V and J are TRBV19 and TRBJ1-1, with D hard to call. V gave up 5 bases and J gave up 2 bases, with 12 bases separating them. Germline V gene lookup returns CDR1 LNHDA and CDR2 SQIVND (reference sequence). The CDR3 is 14 amino acids. CDR3 sequence: CASSPWVLNTEAFF. The CDR3 DNA sequence: TGTGCCAGTAGTCCCTGGGTCCTCAACACTGAAGCTTTCTTT. The full variable domain, with the rest looked up from reference TRBV19 and TRBJ1-1, is DGGITQSPKYLFRKEGQNVTLSCEQNLNHDAMYWYRQDPGQGLRLIYYSQIVNDFQKGDIAEGYSVSREKKESFPLTVTSAQKNPTAFYLCASSPWVLNTEAFFGQGTRLTVV.

The rearrangement joins TRBV7-9 to TRBJ1-2; maybe TRBD1 (5 bases). Germline V gene data show CDR1 as SEHNR and CDR2 as FQNEAQ (reference sequence). This CDR3 has 15 amino acids. Trimming left V 5 bases short and J 2 bases short, with 15 bases between. The CDR3 DNA reads TGTGCCAGCAGCCAAGACAGTAGGCCCAACTATGGCTACACCTTC. Its protein product is CASSQDSRPNYGYTF.

This chain links TRBV15 with TRBJ1-6; 12 nucleotides agree with TRBD1. The trim removed 3 bases at V and 10 bases at J, leaving 10 bases unmatched. Germline V gene data show CDR1 as LNHNV and CDR2 as YYDKDF (reference sequence). CDR3 length: 17 residues. The CDR3 DNA is TGTGCCACCAGCAGCCGGGACAGGGGGCTCGGTCGCTCACCCCTCCACTTT. The encoded protein is CATSSRDRGLGRSPLHF. The full variable domain, its missing parts supplied by reference TRBV15 and TRBJ1-6, is DAMVIQNPRYQVTQFGKPVTLSCSQTLNHNVMYWYQQKSSQAPKLLFHYYDKDFNNEADTPDNFQSRRPNTSFCFLDIRSPGLGDTAMYLCATSSRDRGLGRSPLHFGNGTRLTVT.

This chain connects TRBV5-1 to TRBJ1-1, with D possibly matching TRBD1 (6 bases). From germline, CDR1 is SGHRS and CDR2 YFSETQ. This CDR3 has 15 residues. Trimming pared 2 bases from V and 0 bases from J, leaving 11 bases between. The CDR3 nucleotides are TGCGCCAGCAGCTTCCTGACAGGCATGAACACTGAAGCTTTCTTT. Protein product: CASSFLTGMNTEAFF.

The chain is built from TRBV5-1 and TRBJ1-2, with no clear D. This CDR3 has 12 amino acids. Germline V gene sequence: CDR1 SGHRS, CDR2 YFSETQ. The ends were cut back, 0 bases at V and 7 bases at J, with 7 bases in the middle. The CDR3 protein is CASSLGRRGYTF. For the CDR3, the DNA is TGCGCCAGCAGCTTGGGGCGTCGTGGCTACACCTTC.

This chain links TRBV12-5 with TRBJ1-2; 7 nucleotides align to TRBD1. The CDR3 consists of 13 residues. Germline CDR1 reads LGHNT; CDR2 reads FRNRAP. The V segment lost 5 bases and the J segment 8 bases; nucleotides outside the gene matches: 8. In DNA form, the CDR3 reads TGTGCTAGTGGTGAGGGGGCAGCTCGGGGCTACACCTTC. Amino acids: CASGEGAARGYTF.

The genes are TRBV12-2 and TRBJ2-4; the table calls TRBD1, which could not be checked here. TRBV12-2 is a known pseudogene. This CDR3 is built from 16 residues. The CDR3 loop reads CASRSEPGQVGHIQYF. Here the CDR3 DNA reads TGTGCAAGTCGCTCCGAGCCGGGACAGGTCGGTCACATTCAGTACTTC.

The CDR3 reads CASAPGQSSNQPQHF. CDR3 DNA: TGCGCCAGCGCCCCGGGACAGTCAAGCAATCAGCCCCAGCATTTT. This rearrangement joins TRBV5-1 to TRBJ1-5, with 7 bases lining up with TRBD1. The germline CDR1 and CDR2 sequences are SGHRS and YFSETQ. The CDR3 spans 15 residues. The trim removed 7 bases at V and 1 base at J, leaving 8 bases unmatched. The complete variable domain, with remaining parts taken from reference TRBV5-1 and TRBJ1-5, reads KAGVTQTPRYLIKTRGQQVTLSCSPISGHRSVSWYQQTPGQGLQFLFEYFSETQRNKGNFPGRFSGRQFSNSRSEMNVSTLELGDSALYLCASAPGQSSNQPQHFGDGTRLSIL.

V usage is TRBV5-1 and J usage is TRBJ2-3; the D is unclear. V shed 0 bases and J shed 6 bases, with 14 bases lying between them. The CDR3 sequence is 15 residues long. Germline lookup yields CDR1 SGHRS and CDR2 YFSETQ. The CDR3 here is CASSLEGRGLDTQYF. CDR3 coding DNA: TGCGCCAGCAGCTTGGAGGGCCGCGGTCTCGATACGCAGTATTTT. The full variable domain, in which reference TRBV5-1 and TRBJ2-3 provide the parts outside the CDR3, is KAGVTQTPRYLIKTRGQQVTLSCSPISGHRSVSWYQQTPGQGLQFLFEYFSETQRNKGNFPGRFSGRQFSNSRSEMNVSTLELGDSALYLCASSLEGRGLDTQYFGPGTRLTVL.